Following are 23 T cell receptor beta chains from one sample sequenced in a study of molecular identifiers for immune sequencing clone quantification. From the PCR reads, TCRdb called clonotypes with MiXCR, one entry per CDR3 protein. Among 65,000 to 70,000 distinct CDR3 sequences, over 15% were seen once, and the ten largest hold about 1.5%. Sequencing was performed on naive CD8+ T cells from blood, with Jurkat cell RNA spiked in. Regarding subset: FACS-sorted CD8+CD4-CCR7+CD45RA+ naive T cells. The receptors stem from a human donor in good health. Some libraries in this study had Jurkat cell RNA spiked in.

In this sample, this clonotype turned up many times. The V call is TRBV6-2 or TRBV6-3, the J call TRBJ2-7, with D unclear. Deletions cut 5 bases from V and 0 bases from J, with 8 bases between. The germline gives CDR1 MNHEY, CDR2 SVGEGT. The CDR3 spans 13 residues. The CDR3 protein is CASSPEISYEQYF. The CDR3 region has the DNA TGTGCCAGCAGTCCCGAGATCTCCTACGAGCAGTACTTC.

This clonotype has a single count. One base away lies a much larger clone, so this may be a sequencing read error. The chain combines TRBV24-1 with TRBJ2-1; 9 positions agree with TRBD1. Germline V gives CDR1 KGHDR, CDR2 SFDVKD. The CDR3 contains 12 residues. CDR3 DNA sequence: TGTGCCACTGCCGGGACAGGGAATGAGCAGCTCTTC. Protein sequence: CATAGTGNEQLF.

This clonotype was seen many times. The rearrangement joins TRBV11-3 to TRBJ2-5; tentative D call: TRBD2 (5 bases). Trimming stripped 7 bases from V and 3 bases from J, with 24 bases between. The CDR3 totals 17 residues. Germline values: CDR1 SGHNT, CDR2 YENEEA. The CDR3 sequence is CASILASRTCFKETQYF. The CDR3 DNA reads TGTGCCAGCATATTGGCTAGCCGTACTTGTTTTAAAGAGACCCAGTACTTC.

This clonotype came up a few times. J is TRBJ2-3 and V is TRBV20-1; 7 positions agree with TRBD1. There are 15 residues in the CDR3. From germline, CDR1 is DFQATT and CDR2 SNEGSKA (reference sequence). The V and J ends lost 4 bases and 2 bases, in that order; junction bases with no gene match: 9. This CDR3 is CSAMNPGQFTDTQYF. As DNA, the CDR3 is TGCAGTGCTATGAACCCGGGACAGTTCACAGATACGCAGTATTTT.

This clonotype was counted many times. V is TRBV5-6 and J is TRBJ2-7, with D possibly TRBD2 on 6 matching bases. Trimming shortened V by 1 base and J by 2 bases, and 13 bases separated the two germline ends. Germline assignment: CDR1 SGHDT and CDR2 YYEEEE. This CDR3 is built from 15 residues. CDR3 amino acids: CASSLSGGVAYEQYF. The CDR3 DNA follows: TGTGCCAGCAGCTTGTCCGGCGGGGTCGCCTACGAGCAGTACTTC.

In DNA form, the CDR3 reads TGTGCCAGCAGTTCCAAGTCGAACACTGAAGCTTTCTTT. Protein sequence: CASSSKSNTEAFF. V and J are TRBV6-5 and TRBJ1-1; D unclear. The germline V gene encodes CDR1 MNHEY and CDR2 SVGAGI. Between the trimmed V and J ends, which lost 4 bases and 1 base, there was a span of 7 bases. This CDR3 is built from 13 residues.

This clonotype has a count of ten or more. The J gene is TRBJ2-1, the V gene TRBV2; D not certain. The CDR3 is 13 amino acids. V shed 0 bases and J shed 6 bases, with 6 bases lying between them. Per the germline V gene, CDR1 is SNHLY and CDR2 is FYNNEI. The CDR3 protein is CASSEAVVNEQFF. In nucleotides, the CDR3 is TGTGCCAGCAGTGAAGCGGTTGTCAATGAGCAGTTCTTC.

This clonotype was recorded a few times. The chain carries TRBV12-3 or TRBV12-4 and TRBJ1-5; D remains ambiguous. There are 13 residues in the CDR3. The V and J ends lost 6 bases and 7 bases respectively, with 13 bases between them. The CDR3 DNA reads TGTGCCAGCAGGCTAGGGTTCGGACAGCCCCAGCATTTT. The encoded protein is CASRLGFGQPQHF.

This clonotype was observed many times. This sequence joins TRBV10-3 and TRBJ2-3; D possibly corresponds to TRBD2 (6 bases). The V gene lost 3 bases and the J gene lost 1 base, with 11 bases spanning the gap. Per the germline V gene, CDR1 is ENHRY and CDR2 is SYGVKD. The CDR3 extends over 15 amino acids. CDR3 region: CAISEWDSGTDTQYF. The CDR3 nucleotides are TGTGCCATCAGTGAATGGGACTCGGGCACAGATACGCAGTATTTT.

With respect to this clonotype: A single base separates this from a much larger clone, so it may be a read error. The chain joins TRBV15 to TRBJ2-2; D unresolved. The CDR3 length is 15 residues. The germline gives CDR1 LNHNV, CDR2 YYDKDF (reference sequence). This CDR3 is CAISRDQSFTGELFF. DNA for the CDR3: TGTGCCATCAGCAGAGATCAGAGTTTCACCGGGGAGCTGTTTTTT.

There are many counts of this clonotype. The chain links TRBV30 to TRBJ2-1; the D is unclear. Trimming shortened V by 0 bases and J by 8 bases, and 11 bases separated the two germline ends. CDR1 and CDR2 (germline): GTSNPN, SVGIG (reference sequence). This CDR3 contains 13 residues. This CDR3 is CAWSVTSYDEQFF. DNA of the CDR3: TGTGCCTGGAGTGTAACCAGTTATGATGAGCAGTTCTTC.

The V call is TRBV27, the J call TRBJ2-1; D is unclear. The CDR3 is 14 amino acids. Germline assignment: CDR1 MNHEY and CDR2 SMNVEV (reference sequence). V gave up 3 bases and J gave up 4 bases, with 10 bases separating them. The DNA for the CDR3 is TGTGCCAGCAGTTTTAGTCACTCGTACAATGAGCAGTTCTTC. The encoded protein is CASSFSHSYNEQFF.

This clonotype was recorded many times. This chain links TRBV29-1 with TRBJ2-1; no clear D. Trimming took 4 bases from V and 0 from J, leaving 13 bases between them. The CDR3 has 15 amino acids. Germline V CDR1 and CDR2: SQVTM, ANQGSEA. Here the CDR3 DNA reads TGCAGCGTTGTAGGACGGGCGAGCTCCTACAATGAGCAGTTCTTC. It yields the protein CSVVGRASSYNEQFF.

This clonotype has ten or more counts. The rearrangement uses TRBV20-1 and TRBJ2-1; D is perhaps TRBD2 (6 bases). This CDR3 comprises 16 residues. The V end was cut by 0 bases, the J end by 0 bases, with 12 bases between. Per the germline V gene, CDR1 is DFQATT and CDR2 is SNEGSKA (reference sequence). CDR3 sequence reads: CSARDLAELSYNEQFF. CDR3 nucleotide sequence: TGCAGTGCTAGAGATTTAGCGGAGCTCTCCTACAATGAGCAGTTCTTC.

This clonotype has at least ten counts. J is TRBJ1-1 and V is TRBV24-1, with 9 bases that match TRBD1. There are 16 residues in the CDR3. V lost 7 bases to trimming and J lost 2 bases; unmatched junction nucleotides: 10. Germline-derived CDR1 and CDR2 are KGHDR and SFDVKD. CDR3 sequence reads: CATSVGPGQGNTEAFF. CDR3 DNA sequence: TGTGCCACCAGCGTCGGCCCGGGACAGGGAAACACTGAAGCTTTCTTT.

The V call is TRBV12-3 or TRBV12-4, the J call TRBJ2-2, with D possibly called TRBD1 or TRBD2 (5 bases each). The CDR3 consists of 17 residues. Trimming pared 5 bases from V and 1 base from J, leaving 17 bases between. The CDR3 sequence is CASSPGTLKKNTGELFF. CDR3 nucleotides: TGTGCCAGCAGTCCCGGGACCCTAAAGAAGAACACCGGGGAGCTGTTTTTT.

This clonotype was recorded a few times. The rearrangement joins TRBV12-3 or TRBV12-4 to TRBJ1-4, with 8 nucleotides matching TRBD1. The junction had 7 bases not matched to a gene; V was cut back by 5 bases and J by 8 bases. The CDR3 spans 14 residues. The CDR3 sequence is CASSVTGVGEKLFF. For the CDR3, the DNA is TGTGCCAGCAGTGTGACAGGGGTTGGGGAAAAACTGTTTTTT.

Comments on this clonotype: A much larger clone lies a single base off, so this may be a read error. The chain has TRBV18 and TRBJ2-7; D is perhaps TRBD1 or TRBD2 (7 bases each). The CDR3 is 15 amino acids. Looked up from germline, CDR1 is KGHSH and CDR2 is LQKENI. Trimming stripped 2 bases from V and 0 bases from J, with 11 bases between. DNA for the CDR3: TGTGCCAGCTCACCAGCAGGGGGGGGCTCCTACGAGCAGTACTTC. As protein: CASSPAGGGSYEQYF.

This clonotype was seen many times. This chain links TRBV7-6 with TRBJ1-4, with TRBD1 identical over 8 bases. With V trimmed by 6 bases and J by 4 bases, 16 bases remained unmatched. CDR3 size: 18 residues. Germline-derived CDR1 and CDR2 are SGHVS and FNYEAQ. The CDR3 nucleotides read TGTGCCAGCAGTCCGTATTCCCCGGGACAGGCCATTAATGAAAAACTGTTTTTT. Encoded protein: CASSPYSPGQAINEKLFF.

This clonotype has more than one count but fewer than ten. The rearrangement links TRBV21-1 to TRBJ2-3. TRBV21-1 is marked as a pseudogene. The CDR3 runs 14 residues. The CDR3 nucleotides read TGTGCCAGCAGCAAAGTGGTAGTCACAGATACGCAGTATTTT. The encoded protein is CASSKVVVTDTQYF.

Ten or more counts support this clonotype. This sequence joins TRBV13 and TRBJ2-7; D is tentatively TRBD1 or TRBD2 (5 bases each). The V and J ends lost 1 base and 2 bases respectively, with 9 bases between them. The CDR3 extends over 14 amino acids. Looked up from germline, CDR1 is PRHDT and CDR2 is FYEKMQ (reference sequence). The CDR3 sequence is CASSLARDPYEQYF. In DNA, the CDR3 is TGTGCCAGCAGCTTAGCTAGGGACCCCTACGAGCAGTACTTC.

The CDR3 region is CASSWDWGIDYGYTF. In nucleotides, the CDR3 is TGCGCCAGCAGCTGGGACTGGGGTATAGACTATGGCTACACCTTC. The V and J genes are TRBV5-1 and TRBJ1-2, with a tentative D call TRBD1 (5 bases). Germline-derived CDR1 and CDR2 are SGHRS and YFSETQ. V gave up 3 bases and J gave up 3 bases, with 15 bases separating them. The CDR3 is 15 amino acids.

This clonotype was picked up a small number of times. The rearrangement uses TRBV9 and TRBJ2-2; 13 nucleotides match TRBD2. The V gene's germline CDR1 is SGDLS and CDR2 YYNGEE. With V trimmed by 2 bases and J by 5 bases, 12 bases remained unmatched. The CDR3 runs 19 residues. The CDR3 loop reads CASSVHGLAGEPLTGELFF. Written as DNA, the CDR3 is TGTGCCAGCAGCGTCCATGGACTAGCGGGGGAACCTTTAACCGGGGAGCTGTTTTTT.